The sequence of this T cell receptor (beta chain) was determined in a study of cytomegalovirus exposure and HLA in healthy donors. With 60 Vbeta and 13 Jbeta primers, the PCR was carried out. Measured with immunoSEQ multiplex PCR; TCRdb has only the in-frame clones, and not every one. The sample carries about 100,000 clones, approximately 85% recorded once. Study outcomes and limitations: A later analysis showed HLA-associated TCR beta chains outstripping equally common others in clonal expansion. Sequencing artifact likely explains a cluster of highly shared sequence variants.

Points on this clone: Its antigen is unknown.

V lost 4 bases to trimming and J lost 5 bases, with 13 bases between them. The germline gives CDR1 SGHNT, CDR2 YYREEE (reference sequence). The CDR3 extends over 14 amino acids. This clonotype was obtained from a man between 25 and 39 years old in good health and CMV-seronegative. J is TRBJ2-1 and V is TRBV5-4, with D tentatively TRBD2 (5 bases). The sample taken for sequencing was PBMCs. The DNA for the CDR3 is TGTGCCAGCAGCCCGTATACTAGGAACAATGAGCAGTTCTTC. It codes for CASSPYTRNNEQFF.